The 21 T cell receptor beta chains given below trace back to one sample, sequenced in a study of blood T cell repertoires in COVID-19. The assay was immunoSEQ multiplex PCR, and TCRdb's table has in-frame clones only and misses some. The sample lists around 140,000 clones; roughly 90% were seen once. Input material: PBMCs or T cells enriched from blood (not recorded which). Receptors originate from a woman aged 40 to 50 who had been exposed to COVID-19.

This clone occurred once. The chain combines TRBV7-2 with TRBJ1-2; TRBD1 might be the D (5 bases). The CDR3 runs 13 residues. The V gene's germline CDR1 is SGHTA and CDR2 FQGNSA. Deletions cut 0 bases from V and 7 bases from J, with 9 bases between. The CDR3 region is CASSLAGGSGYTF. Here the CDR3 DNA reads TGTGCCAGCAGCTTAGCGGGGGGGTCTGGCTACACCTTC. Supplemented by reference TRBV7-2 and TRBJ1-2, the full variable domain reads GAGVSQSPSNKVTEKGKDVELRCDPISGHTALYWYRQSLGQGLEFLIYFQGNSAPDKSGLPSDRFSAERTGGSVSTLTIQRTQQEDSAVYLCASSLAGGSGYTFGSGTRLTVV.

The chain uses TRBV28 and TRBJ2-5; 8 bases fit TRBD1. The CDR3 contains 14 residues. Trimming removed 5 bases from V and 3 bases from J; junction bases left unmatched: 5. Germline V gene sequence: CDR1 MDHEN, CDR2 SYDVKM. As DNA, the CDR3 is TGTGCCAGCAGTCCCACGACAGGGGAAGAGACCCAGTACTTC. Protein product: CASSPTTGEETQYF.

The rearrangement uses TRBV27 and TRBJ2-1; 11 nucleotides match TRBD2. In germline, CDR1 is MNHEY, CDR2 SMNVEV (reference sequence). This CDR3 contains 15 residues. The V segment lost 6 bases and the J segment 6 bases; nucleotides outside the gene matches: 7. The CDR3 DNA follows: TGTGCCAGCAGCAGAACTAGCGGGAGCTCCAATGAGCAGTTCTTC. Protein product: CASSRTSGSSNEQFF.

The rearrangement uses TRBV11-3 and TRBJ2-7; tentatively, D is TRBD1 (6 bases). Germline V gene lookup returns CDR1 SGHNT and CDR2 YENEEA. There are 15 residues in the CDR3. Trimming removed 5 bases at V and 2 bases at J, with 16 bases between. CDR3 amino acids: CASSPGGGLAYEQYF. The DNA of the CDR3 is TGTGCCAGCAGCCCAGGTGGGGGCTTGGCCTACGAGCAGTACTTC.

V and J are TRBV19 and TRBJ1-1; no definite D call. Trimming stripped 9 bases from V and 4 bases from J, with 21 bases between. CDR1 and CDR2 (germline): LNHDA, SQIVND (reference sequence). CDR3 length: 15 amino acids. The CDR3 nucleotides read TGTGCCAGCACACAGCGGAGGGCTGTGACCACTGAAGCTTTCTTT. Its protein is CASTQRRAVTTEAFF. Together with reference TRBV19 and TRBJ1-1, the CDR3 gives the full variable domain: DGGITQSPKYLFRKEGQNVTLSCEQNLNHDAMYWYRQDPGQGLRLIYYSQIVNDFQKGDIAEGYSVSREKKESFPLTVTSAQKNPTAFYLCASTQRRAVTTEAFFGQGTRLTVV.

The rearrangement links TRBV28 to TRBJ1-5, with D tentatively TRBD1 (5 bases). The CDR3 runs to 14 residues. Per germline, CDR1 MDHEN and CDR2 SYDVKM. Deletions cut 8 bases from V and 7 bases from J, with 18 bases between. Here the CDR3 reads CASGMRSRGQPQHF. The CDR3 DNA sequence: TGTGCCAGCGGTATGAGGAGTAGGGGCCAGCCCCAGCATTTT.

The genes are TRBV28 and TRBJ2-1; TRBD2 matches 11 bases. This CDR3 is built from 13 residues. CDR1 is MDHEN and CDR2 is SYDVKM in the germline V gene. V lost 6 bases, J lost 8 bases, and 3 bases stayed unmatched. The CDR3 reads CASRPSGRYEQFF. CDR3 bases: TGTGCCAGCAGGCCTAGCGGGAGGTATGAGCAGTTCTTC.

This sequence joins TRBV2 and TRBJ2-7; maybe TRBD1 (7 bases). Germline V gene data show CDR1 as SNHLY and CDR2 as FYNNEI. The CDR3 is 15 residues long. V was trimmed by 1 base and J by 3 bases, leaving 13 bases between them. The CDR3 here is CASSEGRGPFYEQYF. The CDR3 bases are TGTGCCAGCAGTGAAGGGAGGGGGCCTTTCTACGAGCAGTACTTC. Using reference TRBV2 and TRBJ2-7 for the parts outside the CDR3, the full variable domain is EPEVTQTPSHQVTQMGQEVILRCVPISNHLYFYWYRQILGQKVEFLVSFYNNEISEKSEIFDDQFSVERPDGSNFTLKIRSTKLEDSAMYFCASSEGRGPFYEQYFGPGTRLTVT.

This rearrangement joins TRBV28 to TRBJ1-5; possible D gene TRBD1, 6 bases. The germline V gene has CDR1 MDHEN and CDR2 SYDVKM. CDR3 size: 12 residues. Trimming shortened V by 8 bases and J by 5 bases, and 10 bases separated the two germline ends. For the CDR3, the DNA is TGTGCCAGCGGCAGGGGTTATCAGCCCCAGCATTTT. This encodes CASGRGYQPQHF.

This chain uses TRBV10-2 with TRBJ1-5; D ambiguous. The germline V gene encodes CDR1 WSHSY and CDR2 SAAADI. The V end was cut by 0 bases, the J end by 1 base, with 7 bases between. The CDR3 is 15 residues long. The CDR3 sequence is CASSESSRSNQPQHF. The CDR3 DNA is TGCGCCAGCAGTGAGTCCAGCAGGAGCAATCAGCCCCAGCATTTT.

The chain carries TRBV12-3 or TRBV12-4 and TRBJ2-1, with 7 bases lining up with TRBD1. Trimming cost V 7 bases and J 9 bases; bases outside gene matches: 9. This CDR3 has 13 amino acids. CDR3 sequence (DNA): TGTGCCAGCACCTTAATAGGGGGCACTGAGCAGTTCTTC. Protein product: CASTLIGGTEQFF.

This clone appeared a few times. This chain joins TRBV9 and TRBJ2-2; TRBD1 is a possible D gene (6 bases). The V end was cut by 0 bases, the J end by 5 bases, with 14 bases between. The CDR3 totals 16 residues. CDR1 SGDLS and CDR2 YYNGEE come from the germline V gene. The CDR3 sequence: CASSVVQGRATGELFF. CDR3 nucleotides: TGTGCCAGCAGCGTAGTCCAGGGGCGTGCAACCGGGGAGCTGTTTTTT.

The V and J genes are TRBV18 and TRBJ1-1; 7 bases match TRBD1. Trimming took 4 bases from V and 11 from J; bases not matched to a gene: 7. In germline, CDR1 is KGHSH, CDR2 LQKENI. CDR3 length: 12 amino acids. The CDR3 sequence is CASSLETGSAFF. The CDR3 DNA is TGTGCCAGCTCACTAGAGACAGGGTCGGCTTTCTTT.

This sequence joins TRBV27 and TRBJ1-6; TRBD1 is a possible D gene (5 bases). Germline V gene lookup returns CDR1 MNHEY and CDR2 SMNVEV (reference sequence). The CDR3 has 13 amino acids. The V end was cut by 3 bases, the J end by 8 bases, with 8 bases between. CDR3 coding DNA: TGTGCCAGCAGTTTCTTAGGGGATTCACCCCTCCACTTT. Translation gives CASSFLGDSPLHF.

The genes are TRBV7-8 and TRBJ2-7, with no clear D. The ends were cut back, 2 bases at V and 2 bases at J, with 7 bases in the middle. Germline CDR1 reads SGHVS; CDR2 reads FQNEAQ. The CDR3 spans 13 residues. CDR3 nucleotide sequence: TGTGCCAGCAGCTTAAGCTCTGCCTACGAGCAGTACTTC. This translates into CASSLSSAYEQYF.

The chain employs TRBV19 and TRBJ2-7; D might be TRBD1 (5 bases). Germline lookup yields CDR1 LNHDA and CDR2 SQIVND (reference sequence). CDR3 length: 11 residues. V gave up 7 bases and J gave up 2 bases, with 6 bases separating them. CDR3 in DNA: TGTGCCAGTACGGACACCTACGAGCAGTACTTC. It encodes CASTDTYEQYF.

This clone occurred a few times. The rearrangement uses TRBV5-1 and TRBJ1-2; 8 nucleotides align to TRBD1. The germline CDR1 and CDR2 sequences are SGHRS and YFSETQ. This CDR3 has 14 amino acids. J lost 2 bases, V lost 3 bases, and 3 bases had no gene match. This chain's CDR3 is CASSSQGENYGYTF. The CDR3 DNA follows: TGCGCCAGCAGCTCACAGGGGGAAAACTATGGCTACACCTTC.

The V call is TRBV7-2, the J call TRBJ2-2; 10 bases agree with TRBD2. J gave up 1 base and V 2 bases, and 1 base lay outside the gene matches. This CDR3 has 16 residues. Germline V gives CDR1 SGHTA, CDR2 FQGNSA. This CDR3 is CASSLLAGENTGELFF. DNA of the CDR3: TGTGCCAGCAGCTTACTAGCGGGGGAGAACACCGGGGAGCTGTTTTTT.

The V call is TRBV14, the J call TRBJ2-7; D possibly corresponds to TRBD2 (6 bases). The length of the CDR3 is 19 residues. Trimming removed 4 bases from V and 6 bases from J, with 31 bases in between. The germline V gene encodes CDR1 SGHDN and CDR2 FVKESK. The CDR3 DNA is TGTGCCAGCAGCCGTATACCTCGGGAGCCGAGGGACGTTGTTTCCGAGCAGTACTTC. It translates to CASSRIPREPRDVVSEQYF.

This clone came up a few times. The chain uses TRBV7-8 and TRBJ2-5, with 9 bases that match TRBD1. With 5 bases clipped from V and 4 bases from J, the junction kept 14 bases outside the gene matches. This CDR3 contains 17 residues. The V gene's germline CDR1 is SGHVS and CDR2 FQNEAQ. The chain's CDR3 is CASSGTGPLLTGETQYF. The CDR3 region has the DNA TGTGCCAGCAGCGGGACAGGGCCCCTTTTGACTGGAGAGACCCAGTACTTC. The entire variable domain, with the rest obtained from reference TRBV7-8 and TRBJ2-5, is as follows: GAGVSQSPRYKVAKRGQDVALRCDPISGHVSLFWYQQALGQGPEFLTYFQNEAQLDKSGLPSDRFFAERPEGSVSTLKIQRTQQEDSAVYLCASSGTGPLLTGETQYFGPGTRLLVL.

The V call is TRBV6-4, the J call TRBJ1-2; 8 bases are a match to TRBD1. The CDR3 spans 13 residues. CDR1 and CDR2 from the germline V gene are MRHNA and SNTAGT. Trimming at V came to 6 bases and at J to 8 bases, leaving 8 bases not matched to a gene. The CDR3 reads CASRGQETRGYTF. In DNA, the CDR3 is TGTGCCAGCAGGGGACAGGAGACTCGGGGCTACACCTTC.